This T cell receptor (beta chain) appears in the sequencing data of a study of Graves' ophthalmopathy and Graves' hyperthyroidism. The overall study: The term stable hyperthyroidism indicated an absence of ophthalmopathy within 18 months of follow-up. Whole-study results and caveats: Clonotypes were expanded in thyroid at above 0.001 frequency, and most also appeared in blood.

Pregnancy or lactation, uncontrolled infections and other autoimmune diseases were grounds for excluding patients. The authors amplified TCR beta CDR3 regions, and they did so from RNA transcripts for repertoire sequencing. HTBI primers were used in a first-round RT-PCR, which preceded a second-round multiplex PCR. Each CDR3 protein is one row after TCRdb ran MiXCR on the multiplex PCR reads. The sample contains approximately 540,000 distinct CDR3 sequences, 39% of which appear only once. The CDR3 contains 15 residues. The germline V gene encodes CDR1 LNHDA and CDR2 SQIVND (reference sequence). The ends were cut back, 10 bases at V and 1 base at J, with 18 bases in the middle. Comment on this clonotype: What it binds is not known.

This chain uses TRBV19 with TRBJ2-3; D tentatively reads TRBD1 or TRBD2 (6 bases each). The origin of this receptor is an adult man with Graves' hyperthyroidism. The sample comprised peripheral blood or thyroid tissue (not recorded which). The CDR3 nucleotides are TGTGCCACCACTCCTGGAGGGACACGCACAGATACGCAGTATTTT. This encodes CATTPGGTRTDTQYF.